The 27 T cell receptor beta chains below all came from one sample that was sequenced in a study of beta chain features in type 1 diabetes. The study's findings and limits: Shortening of TCRB CDR3s, moderate but significant, appeared in all four CD4+ subsets of Type 1 diabetes patients.

Expressed TCRB transcripts got sequenced, as all isolated RNA was reverse transcribed. Produced via immunoSEQ multiplex PCR; TCRdb's table is partial and in-frame only. The sample comprises some 660,000 clones, over 13% of which are singletons, and 0.03% to 0.045% rests with the top ten. These receptors' targets are unknown. The sequencing sample was made of naive CD4+ T cells from blood. These receptors were obtained from a young man with type 1 diabetes.

The chain recombines TRBV7-6 with TRBJ2-3; 7 nucleotides line up with TRBD2. The CDR3 sequence is 15 residues long. V shed 6 bases, J shed 3 bases, and the junction held 9 bases outside the gene matches. The V gene's germline CDR1 is SGHVS and CDR2 FNYEAQ. The CDR3 DNA sequence: TGTGCCAGCAGTCCTTTAGCGGGTCGGACAGATACGCAGTATTTT. Translating it yields CASSPLAGRTDTQYF.

The table lists this clone with a few counts. The CDR3 loop is CASSFGQSQIYEQYF. The CDR3 region has the DNA TGCGCCAGCAGCTTCGGCCAGTCACAAATCTACGAGCAGTACTTC. The rearrangement links TRBV5-1 to TRBJ2-7, with unresolved D. Germline CDR1 SGHRS, CDR2 YFSETQ. Trimming took 2 bases from V and 3 from J, leaving 15 bases between them. The CDR3 extends over 15 amino acids.

There are a few counts of this clone. The chain is built from TRBV30 and TRBJ2-5, with D tentatively TRBD1 (5 bases). The CDR3 has 14 amino acids. Trimming cost V 0 bases and J 4 bases, with 12 bases left between them. Germline CDR1 reads GTSNPN; CDR2 reads SVGIG (reference sequence). DNA for the CDR3: TGTGCCTGGAGTGTAGGGGTTTCAGGAGAGACCCAGTACTTC. Translated, it gives CAWSVGVSGETQYF.

This clone was found a few times. The chain combines TRBV20-1 with TRBJ1-1, with D possibly being TRBD1 (6 bases). Looked up from germline, CDR1 is DFQATT and CDR2 is SNEGSKA (reference sequence). The CDR3 length is 11 residues. The CDR3 spells CSPRGDTEAFF. In DNA, the CDR3 is TGCAGCCCCAGGGGTGACACTGAAGCTTTCTTT.

This clone has more than one count but fewer than ten. The chain employs TRBV6-6 and TRBJ2-1; D ambiguous. The germline V and J ends were trimmed by 1 base and 7 bases, with 17 bases remaining between them. The CDR3 is 16 amino acids. Germline CDR1 MNHNY, CDR2 SVGAGI (reference sequence). This chain's CDR3 is CASSYFVTSKANEQFF. DNA of the CDR3: TGTGCCAGCAGTTACTTCGTTACTTCGAAGGCTAATGAGCAGTTCTTC.

The chain joins TRBV7-9 to TRBJ1-2; D call uncertain. Germline-derived CDR1 and CDR2 are SEHNR and FQNEAQ (reference sequence). CDR3 length: 12 amino acids. Trimming left V 1 base short and J 8 bases short, with 8 bases between. The CDR3 DNA follows: TGTGCCAGCAGCTTAGACTCCAGAGGCTACACCTTC. Translating it yields CASSLDSRGYTF.

This clone was picked up a small number of times. The CDR3 DNA reads TGTGCCAGCAGCGATCCGGGACTAGCGGGTATAAGGTCCTACAATGAGCAGTTCTTC. Its protein is CASSDPGLAGIRSYNEQFF. The J gene is TRBJ2-1, the V gene TRBV7-9; TRBD2 aligns across 12 bases. V gave up 5 bases and J gave up 1 base; unmatched junction bases: 12. This CDR3 region has 19 residues. Germline assignment: CDR1 SEHNR and CDR2 FQNEAQ (reference sequence).

The J gene is TRBJ1-5, the V gene TRBV9; maybe TRBD1 (6 bases). CDR1 and CDR2 from the germline V gene are SGDLS and YYNGEE. The CDR3 length is 15 residues. The V gene lost 4 bases and the J gene lost 4 bases, with 15 bases spanning the gap. DNA for the CDR3: TGTGCCAGCAGCCCCTACGGGGGGCCTAATCAGCCCCAGCATTTT. Translated, it gives CASSPYGGPNQPQHF. The complete variable domain, with remaining parts taken from reference TRBV9 and TRBJ1-5, reads DSGVTQTPKHLITATGQRVTLRCSPRSGDLSVYWYQQSLDQGLQFLIQYYNGEERAKGNILERFSAQQFPDLHSELNLSSLELGDSALYFCASSPYGGPNQPQHFGDGTRLSIL.

In regard to this clone: Other DNA sequences from this sample encode an identical CDR3 as well. The chain couples TRBV29-1 to TRBJ1-1; no definite D call. This CDR3 has 14 amino acids. CDR1 is SQVTM, CDR2 ANQGSEA, per germline. V lost 3 bases and J lost 0, with 11 bases in between. The CDR3 spells CSVDRTAMNTEAFF. As DNA, the CDR3 is TGCAGCGTTGACAGGACGGCCATGAACACTGAAGCTTTCTTT. The full variable domain, with the rest looked up from reference TRBV29-1 and TRBJ1-1, is SAVISQKPSRDICQRGTSLTIQCQVDSQVTMMFWYRQQPGQSLTLIATANQGSEATYESGFVIDKFPISRPNLTFSTLTVSNMSPEDSSIYLCSVDRTAMNTEAFFGQGTRLTVV.

V gene TRBV5-1 combines with J gene TRBJ1-3; the match to TRBD1 covers 8 bases. The trim removed 0 bases at V and 0 bases at J, leaving 11 bases unmatched. Germline values: CDR1 SGHRS, CDR2 YFSETQ. CDR3 size: 19 residues. CDR3 region: CASSLAPGQAFHSGNTIYF. The CDR3 region has the DNA TGCGCCAGCAGCTTGGCTCCGGGACAGGCGTTTCACTCTGGAAACACCATATATTTT.

This clone was counted only a few times. The chain carries TRBV11-2 and TRBJ2-4; D is possibly TRBD2 (6 bases). The CDR3 consists of 13 residues. Trimming stripped 6 bases from V and 13 bases from J, with 19 bases between. Germline assignment: CDR1 SGHAT and CDR2 FQNNGV. CDR3 in DNA: TGTGCCAGCAGTCCTCCGGGCGGGACGGAACAGTACTTC. It specifies CASSPPGGTEQYF.

The CDR3 nucleotides are TGTGCCAGCAGCTTAAGCCTTCTAAACACTGAAGCTTTCTTT. It specifies CASSLSLLNTEAFF. The V gene is TRBV7-2, the J gene TRBJ1-1; no clear D. This CDR3 comprises 14 residues. V was clipped by 2 bases and J by 2 bases, with 9 bases between them. In germline, CDR1 is SGHTA, CDR2 FQGNSA.

This clone was recorded a few times. The V and J genes are TRBV6-1 and TRBJ2-7; D might be TRBD1 (7 bases). Germline lookup yields CDR1 MNHNS and CDR2 SASEGT. Trimming pared 1 base from V and 10 bases from J, leaving 14 bases between. This CDR3 has 13 residues. CDR3 coding DNA: TGTGCCAGCAGTGAAGTGGGCAGGGGGACTCAGTACTTC. It yields the protein CASSEVGRGTQYF.

Remarks on this clone: This sample includes further DNA sequences coding for the same CDR3. V gene TRBV30 combines with J gene TRBJ2-1; D is uncertain. CDR3 length: 12 residues. Germline V gene data show CDR1 as GTSNPN and CDR2 as SVGIG (reference sequence). Deletions cut 0 bases from V and 4 bases from J, with 4 bases between. As DNA, the CDR3 is TGTGCCTGGAGTGTAGGTTACAATGAGCAGTTCTTC. As protein: CAWSVGYNEQFF.

This clone has a single count. This chain links TRBV7-9 with TRBJ1-5; no firm D call. Germline CDR1 reads SEHNR; CDR2 reads FQNEAQ (reference sequence). V lost 2 bases and J lost 5, with 4 bases in between. This CDR3 contains 12 residues. The DNA for the CDR3 is TGTGCCAGCAGCTTAAATGATCAGCCCCAGCATTTT. Translated, it gives CASSLNDQPQHF.

This clone has only a few counts. The rearrangement joins TRBV2 to TRBJ1-5; the D is unclear. V was shortened by 6 bases and J by 1 base, with 4 bases between the two germline ends. Germline V gene sequence: CDR1 SNHLY, CDR2 FYNNEI. The CDR3 is 12 residues long. The DNA of the CDR3 is TGTGCCAGCAGCTTCAGCAATCAGCCCCAGCATTTT. Translated, it gives CASSFSNQPQHF.

The chain links TRBV7-2 to TRBJ2-1; D is ambiguous. This CDR3 region has 15 residues. The V and J ends lost 7 bases and 0 bases respectively, with 13 bases between them. CDR1 is SGHTA and CDR2 is FQGNSA in the germline V gene. CDR3 protein: CASTRGRSSYNEQFF. The DNA for the CDR3 is TGTGCCAGCACCCGAGGTAGGAGCTCCTACAATGAGCAGTTCTTC. The full variable domain, rest sourced from reference TRBV7-2 and TRBJ2-1, is GAGVSQSPSNKVTEKGKDVELRCDPISGHTALYWYRQSLGQGLEFLIYFQGNSAPDKSGLPSDRFSAERTGGSVSTLTIQRTQQEDSAVYLCASTRGRSSYNEQFFGPGTRLTVL.

Only a few counts were recorded for this clone. V is TRBV2 and J is TRBJ1-2; D possibly corresponds to TRBD1 (5 bases). Germline V gene lookup returns CDR1 SNHLY and CDR2 FYNNEI. Deletions cut 4 bases from V and 7 bases from J, with 13 bases between. The CDR3 consists of 13 residues. The CDR3 region is CASSVGGTRGYTF. CDR3 nucleotides: TGTGCCAGCAGTGTGGGGGGAACCCGTGGCTACACCTTC.

This clone was observed a handful of times. The chain recombines TRBV19 with TRBJ2-5; D might be TRBD2 (6 bases). With 3 bases removed from V and 5 bases from J, the gap between germline ends came to 19 bases. This CDR3 has 16 amino acids. In germline, CDR1 is LNHDA, CDR2 SQIVND (reference sequence). CDR3 DNA: TGTGCCAGTAGTATTGAACCGGGACTCCTGGGGGAGACCCAGTACTTC. Translation: CASSIEPGLLGETQYF.

Here the CDR3 DNA reads TGTGCCAGCAGCTCGGGGATGCGGGGAGAGGGAAAACTGTTTTTT. Residues: CASSSGMRGEGKLFF. The chain recombines TRBV7-2 with TRBJ1-4; no reliable D call. V was shortened by 4 bases and J by 10 bases, with 19 bases between the two germline ends. The CDR3 has 15 residues. Germline CDR1 reads SGHTA; CDR2 reads FQGNSA.

This clone was seen a few times. The chain joins TRBV7-9 to TRBJ1-2; D unclear. The CDR3 contains 13 residues. Germline V gene sequence: CDR1 SEHNR, CDR2 FQNEAQ (reference sequence). V lost 2 bases and J 7 bases, leaving 11 bases between the germline ends. The CDR3 sequence is CASSLQGGVGYTF. The CDR3 DNA follows: TGTGCCAGCAGCTTACAAGGCGGGGTTGGCTACACCTTC.

The V and J genes are TRBV7-2 and TRBJ2-5; maybe TRBD1 (5 bases). Germline CDR1 SGHTA, CDR2 FQGNSA. The CDR3 has 13 residues. The V end was cut by 3 bases, the J end by 5 bases, with 10 bases between. CDR3 sequence (DNA): TGTGCCAGCAGCTTTTCTGGGGCGGAGACCCAGTACTTC. Encoded protein: CASSFSGAETQYF.

This clone was counted a few times. The V call is TRBV5-1, the J call TRBJ2-2, with TRBD2 as a possible D gene (6 bases). Trimming pared 5 bases from V and 6 bases from J, leaving 20 bases between. This CDR3 contains 16 residues. The germline CDR1 and CDR2 sequences are SGHRS and YFSETQ. Written as DNA, the CDR3 is TGCGCCAGCAGTACCGGGACTTCGGATCTCTCCGGGGAGCTGTTTTTT. Protein: CASSTGTSDLSGELFF.

This clone was detected a few times. The chain has TRBV19 and TRBJ2-7; the D gene is possibly TRBD2 (5 bases). Germline V CDR1 and CDR2: LNHDA, SQIVND (reference sequence). The CDR3 extends over 13 amino acids. The ends were cut back, 0 bases at V and 6 bases at J, with 9 bases in the middle. This CDR3 is CASSIDRRGEQYF. Here the CDR3 DNA reads TGTGCCAGTAGTATAGATCGCCGGGGCGAGCAGTACTTC.

This chain connects TRBV5-4 to TRBJ2-2; D perhaps matches TRBD2 (5 bases). CDR1 and CDR2 from the germline V gene are SGHNT and YYREEE (reference sequence). V gave up 3 bases and J gave up 1 base, with 7 bases separating them. CDR3 size: 14 residues. The CDR3, as DNA: TGTGCCAGCAGCTCCGGACTGAACACCGGGGAGCTGTTTTTT. Its translation: CASSSGLNTGELFF.

The rearrangement links TRBV7-6 to TRBJ2-7; D gene uncertain. V was cut by 1 base and J by 9 bases, with 13 bases left in between. This CDR3 region has 13 residues. Germline CDR1 reads SGHVS; CDR2 reads FNYEAQ. CDR3 sequence: CASSLDTRSGQYF. CDR3 coding DNA: TGTGCCAGCAGCTTAGACACGCGTTCTGGGCAGTACTTC.

The gene calls are TRBV7-2 and TRBJ2-7, with a weak D call TRBD1 (6 bases). The CDR3 runs to 15 residues. The germline gives CDR1 SGHTA, CDR2 FQGNSA. Trimming shortened V by 4 bases and J by 0 bases, and 13 bases separated the two germline ends. In DNA, the CDR3 is TGTGCCAGCAGCTCAGGACAGCCGAGCTCCTACGAGCAGTACTTC. Translating it yields CASSSGQPSSYEQYF.